One TCR beta chain is described in this entry. Its antigen is undetermined. Assay: immunoSEQ multiplex PCR; the TCRdb copy retains only in-frame clones and omits some. Of 25,000 to 30,000 clones listed, approximately 60% are singletons. Germline-derived CDR1 and CDR2 are SEHNR and FQNEAQ (reference sequence). This CDR3 region has 16 residues. Between the trimmed V and J ends, which lost 5 bases and 2 bases, there was a span of 18 bases. The data stem from a study of cytotoxic CD8 clonotypes in ibrutinib-treated CLL. Study summary: By median approximately 63 months, about twelve had progressed and approximately 14 stayed remitted; responses had been 2 complete and roughly 25 partial.

Study-wide results and caveats: Clonality (at baseline) was higher than in age-matched healthy donors and tracked circulating CD8+ T-cell counts.

The TCR originated in a human donor with chronic lymphocytic leukemia. The material sequenced was PBMCs, taken before ibrutinib treatment. The chain carries TRBV7-9 and TRBJ2-5; D is possibly TRBD1 or TRBD2 (5 bases each). CDR3 in amino acids: CASSPPGAREQETQYF. CDR3 bases: TGTGCCAGCAGCCCCCCCGGGGCGAGGGAACAAGAGACCCAGTACTTC.